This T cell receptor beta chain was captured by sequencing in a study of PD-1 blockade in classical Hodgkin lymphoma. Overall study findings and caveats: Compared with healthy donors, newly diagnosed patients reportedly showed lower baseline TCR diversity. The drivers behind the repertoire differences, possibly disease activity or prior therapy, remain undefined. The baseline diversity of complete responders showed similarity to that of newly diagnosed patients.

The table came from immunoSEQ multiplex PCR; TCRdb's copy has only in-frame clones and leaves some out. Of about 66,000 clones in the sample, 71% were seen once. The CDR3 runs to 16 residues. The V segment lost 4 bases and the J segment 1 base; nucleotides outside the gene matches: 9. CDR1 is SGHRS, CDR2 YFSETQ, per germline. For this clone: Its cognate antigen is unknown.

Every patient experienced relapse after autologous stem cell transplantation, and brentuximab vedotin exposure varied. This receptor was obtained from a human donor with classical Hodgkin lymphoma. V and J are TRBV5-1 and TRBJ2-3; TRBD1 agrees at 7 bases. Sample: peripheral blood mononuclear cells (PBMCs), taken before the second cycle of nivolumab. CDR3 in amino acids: CASSLLVGGGTDTQYF. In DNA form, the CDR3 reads TGCGCCAGCAGCCTACTCGTAGGGGGCGGCACAGATACGCAGTATTTT. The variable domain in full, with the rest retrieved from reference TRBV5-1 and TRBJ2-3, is KAGVTQTPRYLIKTRGQQVTLSCSPISGHRSVSWYQQTPGQGLQFLFEYFSETQRNKGNFPGRFSGRQFSNSRSEMNVSTLELGDSALYLCASSLLVGGGTDTQYFGPGTRLTVL.